The entry below describes one T cell receptor (beta chain). Cohorts were based on clinical histories the participants reported. In the authors' workflow: The authors estimated nucleated cell counts from reference gene primer amplification. Sequencing used immunoSEQ multiplex PCR; TCRdb keeps in-frame clones, though not all of them. The V and J calls and clone size were taken over from that table, and D and trimming were inferred from the DNA. The repertoire holds under 400,000 clones, 80% to 90% seen once, with around 4.4% in the top ten. The data are from a study of blood T cell repertoires in COVID-19. Across the study: In each case, the material was cDNA or gDNA derived from T cells, B-cell-depleted T cells, or PBMCs.

Trimming stripped 4 bases from V and 2 bases from J, with 9 bases between. The germline V gene has CDR1 SGHRS and CDR2 YFSETQ. CDR3 length equals 13 residues. This clonotype was sampled from a woman in her thirties or forties with acute COVID-19. The chain couples TRBV5-1 to TRBJ2-5; D is undetermined. The sequencing input was PBMCs or T cells enriched from blood (not recorded which). The CDR3 is CASSPNIQETQYF. In DNA, the CDR3 is TGCGCCAGCAGCCCCAACATTCAAGAGACCCAGTACTTC.